These T cell receptor beta chains were read from a single sample in a study of blood T cell repertoires in COVID-19. Libraries were prepared by immunoSEQ multiplex PCR; TCRdb keeps only in-frame clonotypes and omits some of them. The top ten hold about 0.59% of the sample, which has about 190,000 clones, roughly 89% seen once. The sequenced sample was peripheral blood. These receptors originate from a man aged 50-60 years with acute or convalescent COVID-19. The CDR3 runs from the conserved cysteine through the conserved F or W. A D gene is named only where the DNA matches it firmly. Size is omitted from some rows. Given values are once, few, many or a class for expanded clones.

>NA|TRBV7-2|NA|TRBJ1-6
CASSLKVRGQQLNSPLHF
TGTGCCAGCAGCTTAAAGGTTCGTGGGCAGCAATTAAATTCACCCCTCCACTTT
>NA|TRBV6-5|once|TRBJ2-2
CASMQGKNTGELFF
TGTGCCAGCATGCAGGGCAAGAACACCGGGGAGCTGTTTTTT
>NA|TRBV4-3|NA|TRBJ2-6
CASSQGRTAGANVLTF
TGCGCCAGCAGCCAAGGTCGGACAGCTGGGGCCAACGTCCTGACTTTC
>TRBD1|TRBV7-3|NA|TRBJ1-6
CASSYLGQGRSPLHF
TGTGCCAGCAGCTACCTCGGACAGGGAAGATCACCCCTCCACTTT
>NA|TRBV27|NA|TRBJ1-2
CASSLTGSYGYTF
TGTGCCAGCAGTTTAACAGGGTCCTATGGCTACACCTTC
>TRBD1|TRBV7-9|once|TRBJ2-4
CASSPTGGSKNIQYF
TGTGCCAGCAGCCCTACAGGGGGCTCCAAAAACATTCAGTACTTC
>TRBD2|TRBV19|NA|TRBJ2-1
CASSTQREGVGHEQFF
TGTGCCAGTAGTACCCAGCGGGAGGGTGTGGGACATGAGCAGTTCTTC
>TRBD1|TRBV19|once|TRBJ2-3
CATVPTGSGDTQYF
TGTGCCACCGTACCGACAGGGAGTGGAGATACGCAGTATTTT
>TRBD1|TRBV4-3|NA|TRBJ1-2
CASSQRTGDYGYTF
TGCGCCAGCAGCCAACGGACAGGTGACTATGGCTACACCTTC
>TRBD1|TRBV11-2|NA|TRBJ1-1
CASSRTGSEAFF
TGTGCCAGCAGCCGGACAGGCTCTGAAGCTTTCTTT
>NA|TRBV2|once|TRBJ2-7
CASRQMGHLGYF
TGTGCCAGCAGACAAATGGGCCACCTCGGGTACTTC
>TRBD1|TRBV3-1/TRBV3-2|NA|TRBJ1-2
CASRGEGAGGYGYTF
TGTGCCAGCAGGGGAGAGGGGGCCGGTGGCTATGGCTACACCTTC
>TRBD2|TRBV3-1/TRBV3-2|NA|TRBJ2-7
CASSLTGTSYEQYF
TGTGCCAGCAGCCTAACCGGGACTAGCTACGAGCAGTACTTC
>TRBD1|TRBV5-6|NA|TRBJ1-1
CASSVTTSRDRVSEAFF
TGTGCCAGCAGCGTAACAACCTCCCGGGACAGGGTCTCTGAAGCTTTCTTT
>NA|TRBV19|NA|TRBJ1-1
CASSIFEGEAFF
TGTGCCAGTAGTATATTCGAGGGTGAAGCTTTCTTT
>TRBD1|TRBV6-5|NA|TRBJ2-5
CASSYGTVQETQYF
TGTGCCAGCAGTTACGGGACAGTTCAAGAGACCCAGTACTTC
>NA|TRBV29-1|NA|TRBJ2-5
CSVEFSFGGRNQETQYF
TGCAGCGTTGAATTTAGTTTCGGGGGACGCAACCAAGAGACCCAGTACTTC
>NA|TRBV3-1/TRBV3-2|NA|TRBJ1-2
CASSQGLRGGYTF
TGTGCCAGCAGCCAAGGACTTCGCGGGGGCTACACCTTC
>TRBD1|TRBV9|NA|TRBJ1-2
CASSQQGNYGYTF
TGTGCCAGCAGCCAACAGGGGAATTATGGCTACACCTTC
>TRBD2|TRBV24-1|NA|TRBJ2-3
CATSTSVTDTQYF
TGTGCCACCAGTACTAGCGTGACAGATACGCAGTATTTT
>TRBD1|TRBV19|NA|TRBJ1-5
CASSMGPGQANQPQHF
TGTGCCAGTAGTATGGGTCCGGGACAGGCTAATCAGCCCCAGCATTTT
>TRBD1|TRBV18|NA|TRBJ1-1
CASSPNRGNTEAFF
TGTGCCAGCTCACCTAACAGGGGTAACACTGAAGCTTTCTTT
>NA|TRBV6-4|NA|TRBJ1-1
CASSDIQDREAFF
TGTGCCAGCAGTGATATTCAAGACAGAGAAGCTTTCTTT
>NA|TRBV18|NA|TRBJ2-1
CASKPGTLSYNEQFF
TGTGCCAGCAAACCCGGGACTCTCTCCTACAATGAGCAGTTCTTC